This T cell receptor beta chain emerged from a study of blood T cells in healthy people across ages. PBMCs, at least 7 million per sample, were isolated. Of note for this clonotype: The antigen remains unidentified.

Trimming cost V 3 bases and J 7 bases, with 14 bases left between them. Germline lookup yields CDR1 KGHDR and CDR2 SFDVKD. The CDR3 runs to 15 residues. Study-wide results and caveats: Diversity estimates from one million T cells were considered underestimates.

A second roughly 6 to 12 cycle PCR used barcoded and J-beta primers. TCRdb redid the calling of the 5' RACE reads with MiXCR, one entry per CDR3 protein. This table has hundreds of thousands of distinct CDR3 sequences, roughly 49% appearing once. Sequenced input: blood. This rearrangement joins TRBV24-1 to TRBJ2-2; unclear D gene. The TCR comes from a woman in her sixties in good health. The CDR3 reads CATSDGRVGIGELFF. The CDR3 region has the DNA TGTGCCACCAGTGATGGCCGTGTGGGGATCGGGGAGCTGTTTTTT.